The 18 T cell receptor beta chains given below trace back to one sample, sequenced in a study of blood T cell repertoires in COVID-19. Libraries were prepared by immunoSEQ multiplex PCR; TCRdb keeps only in-frame clonotypes and omits some of them. Of 300,000 to 350,000 clones detected, around 90% appear once; the ten largest clones hold approximately 3.5%. Sequencing was done on a sample of peripheral blood. Source of these receptors: a young woman who had recovered from COVID-19.

The chain joins TRBV12-3 or TRBV12-4 to TRBJ2-5; 7 nucleotides align to TRBD2. Unmatched junction bases numbered 2, after V lost 6 bases and J lost 1 base. The CDR3 has 13 residues. CDR3 bases: TGTGCCAGCAGGTCTAGCGGCCAAGAGACCCAGTACTTC. It yields the protein CASRSSGQETQYF.

The CDR3 nucleotides are TGTGCCAGCAGCCCGGCGGCAGGGGCAAACTATGGCTACACCTTC. As protein: CASSPAAGANYGYTF. This chain joins TRBV9 and TRBJ1-2; a possible D gene is TRBD1 (6 bases). Deletions cut 4 bases from V and 2 bases from J, with 15 bases between. Per the germline V gene, CDR1 is SGDLS and CDR2 is YYNGEE. This CDR3 has 15 residues.

The gene calls are TRBV4-2 and TRBJ2-3; 9 bases fit TRBD2. CDR1 is LGHNA and CDR2 is YNFKEQ in the germline V gene. This CDR3 has 15 residues. After removal of 4 bases from V and 2 bases from J, the junction contained 4 bases not matched to a gene. CDR3: CASSPLAGDTDTQYF. The CDR3 DNA is TGTGCCAGCAGCCCACTAGCGGGCGACACAGATACGCAGTATTTT.

This rearrangement joins TRBV4-3 to TRBJ1-2; the D is unclear. The CDR3 consists of 14 residues. The germline V gene encodes CDR1 LGHNA and CDR2 YSLEER. V lost 0 bases to trimming and J lost 7 bases, with 12 bases between them. CDR3 sequence: CASSQDLGVGGYTF. As DNA, the CDR3 is TGCGCCAGCAGCCAAGATTTGGGAGTGGGTGGCTACACCTTC.

V is TRBV4-3 and J is TRBJ2-1, with 10 bases that match TRBD2. Looked up from germline, CDR1 is LGHNA and CDR2 is YSLEER. The junction had 13 bases not matched to a gene; V was cut back by 1 base and J by 7 bases. This CDR3 is built from 18 residues. Written as DNA, the CDR3 is TGCGCCAGCAGCCAAGTTCTAGCGGGAGAGGCCGTAATGAATGAGCAGTTCTTC. Its protein is CASSQVLAGEAVMNEQFF.

This sequence joins TRBV5-1 and TRBJ2-1, with D tentatively TRBD1 (6 bases). CDR1 and CDR2 from the germline V gene are SGHRS and YFSETQ. Between the trimmed V and J ends, which lost 4 bases and 4 bases, there was a span of 12 bases. This CDR3 is built from 14 residues. CDR3 nucleotide sequence: TGCGCCAGCAGCAACGGACAGTCTTACAATGAGCAGTTCTTC. It yields the protein CASSNGQSYNEQFF.

The chain is built from TRBV18 and TRBJ2-7; tentative D call: TRBD1 (6 bases). Germline values: CDR1 KGHSH, CDR2 LQKENI. Between the trimmed V and J ends, which lost 5 bases and 3 bases, there was a span of 11 bases. The CDR3 is 13 residues long. CDR3 sequence: CASSYGQLYEQYV. The DNA of the CDR3 is TGTGCCAGCTCATACGGACAGCTCTACGAGCAGTACGTC.

This chain uses TRBV18 with TRBJ2-1; D gene ambiguous. This CDR3 spans 12 amino acids. Trimming shortened V by 6 bases and J by 7 bases, and 10 bases separated the two germline ends. Germline V gene lookup returns CDR1 KGHSH and CDR2 LQKENI. Here the CDR3 reads CASSPGENEQFF. DNA for the CDR3: TGTGCCAGCTCCCCAGGAGAGAATGAGCAGTTCTTC.

In its sample, this clone was seen a few times. The rearrangement uses TRBV16 and TRBJ2-2; the D gene is possibly TRBD1 (5 bases). The CDR3 is 14 residues long. CDR1 KGHSY and CDR2 FQNENV come from the germline V gene. The V end was cut by 4 bases, the J end by 8 bases, with 14 bases between. CDR3 sequence: CASSPAAGKGELFF. Written as DNA, the CDR3 is TGTGCCAGCAGCCCAGCAGCAGGGAAAGGGGAGCTGTTTTTT.

The chain recombines TRBV5-1 with TRBJ2-5, with 8 bases matching TRBD2. Trimming removed 2 bases from V and 5 bases from J; junction bases left unmatched: 5. Per germline, CDR1 SGHRS and CDR2 YFSETQ. The CDR3 totals 14 residues. The CDR3 DNA reads as TGCGCCAGCAGCTTAGCGGGAGTGGGGGAGACCCAGTACTTC. Amino acids: CASSLAGVGETQYF.

The V gene is TRBV7-9, the J gene TRBJ2-4, with D possibly TRBD1 on 6 matching bases. Germline CDR1 is SEHNR and CDR2 is FQNEAQ (reference sequence). This CDR3 is built from 12 residues. Trimming stripped 5 bases from V and 7 bases from J, with 9 bases between. CDR3 sequence (DNA): TGTGCCAGCAGCAATACAGGGAACATTCAGTACTTC. Protein: CASSNTGNIQYF.

J is TRBJ1-2 and V is TRBV6-4; 8 nucleotides agree with TRBD1. The CDR3 spans 15 residues. V trimming: 5 bases; J trimming: 8 bases; junction bases outside the gene matches: 13. Germline values: CDR1 MRHNA, CDR2 SNTAGT. The chain's CDR3 is CASSWEAGQGDGYTF. The CDR3 DNA sequence: TGTGCCAGCAGTTGGGAAGCCGGACAGGGAGACGGCTACACCTTC.

This clone has only one observation. The chain recombines TRBV10-3 with TRBJ2-2; a possible D gene is TRBD2 (6 bases). The germline V gene has CDR1 ENHRY and CDR2 SYGVKD. Trimming shortened V by 10 bases and J by 5 bases, and 23 bases separated the two germline ends. The CDR3 is made up of 16 amino acids. CDR3 in amino acids: CATCQRQQGRTGELFF. The DNA of the CDR3 is TGTGCCACCTGTCAACGGCAACAAGGGAGGACCGGGGAGCTGTTTTTT.

J is TRBJ2-5 and V is TRBV5-1; 12 nucleotides line up with TRBD2. V lost 0 bases to trimming and J lost 5 bases; unmatched junction nucleotides: 11. From germline, CDR1 is SGHRS and CDR2 YFSETQ. The CDR3 spans 18 residues. CDR3: CASSLGLAGVAARETQYF. The DNA for the CDR3 is TGCGCCAGCAGCTTGGGACTAGCGGGAGTTGCCGCCAGGGAGACCCAGTACTTC. The whole variable domain, filled in from reference TRBV5-1 and TRBJ2-5, reads KAGVTQTPRYLIKTRGQQVTLSCSPISGHRSVSWYQQTPGQGLQFLFEYFSETQRNKGNFPGRFSGRQFSNSRSEMNVSTLELGDSALYLCASSLGLAGVAARETQYFGPGTRLLVL.

This chain joins TRBV30 and TRBJ1-6; 7 bases fit TRBD1. The CDR3 runs to 16 residues. V shed 4 bases, J shed 0 bases, and the junction held 6 bases outside the gene matches. Germline CDR1 and CDR2: GTSNPN and SVGIG (reference sequence). The CDR3 DNA is TGTGCCTGGACTCGCAGGGGGAGCTCCTATAATTCACCCCTCCACTTT. This gives the protein CAWTRRGSSYNSPLHF.

This clone has only one observation. The chain has TRBV10-1 and TRBJ2-3, with D perhaps matching TRBD2 (5 bases). This CDR3 spans 16 amino acids. Trimming shortened V by 3 bases and J by 1 base, and 14 bases separated the two germline ends. In germline, CDR1 is WNHNN, CDR2 SYGVQD (reference sequence). CDR3 residues: CASSDRRTGRTDTQYF. The CDR3 bases are TGCGCCAGCAGTGACAGGAGGACTGGTCGCACAGATACGCAGTATTTT.

V gene TRBV7-7 combines with J gene TRBJ2-5; possibly TRBD1 for D (5 bases). The CDR3 is made up of 13 amino acids. Trimming stripped 5 bases from V and 5 bases from J, with 12 bases between. The germline CDR1 and CDR2 sequences are SSHAT and FNYEAQ (reference sequence). This CDR3 reads CASSPTAGETQYF. CDR3 sequence (DNA): TGTGCCAGCAGCCCCACAGCAGGGGAGACCCAGTACTTC.

CDR3 in amino acids: CASSLGRDEQFF. CDR3 DNA sequence: TGTGCCAGCAGCTTGGGGCGGGATGAGCAGTTCTTC. The chain links TRBV5-4 to TRBJ2-1; TRBD2 might be the D (5 bases). The germline gives CDR1 SGHNT, CDR2 YYREEE (reference sequence). The CDR3 totals 12 residues. The V and J ends lost 0 bases and 8 bases respectively, with 6 bases between them.